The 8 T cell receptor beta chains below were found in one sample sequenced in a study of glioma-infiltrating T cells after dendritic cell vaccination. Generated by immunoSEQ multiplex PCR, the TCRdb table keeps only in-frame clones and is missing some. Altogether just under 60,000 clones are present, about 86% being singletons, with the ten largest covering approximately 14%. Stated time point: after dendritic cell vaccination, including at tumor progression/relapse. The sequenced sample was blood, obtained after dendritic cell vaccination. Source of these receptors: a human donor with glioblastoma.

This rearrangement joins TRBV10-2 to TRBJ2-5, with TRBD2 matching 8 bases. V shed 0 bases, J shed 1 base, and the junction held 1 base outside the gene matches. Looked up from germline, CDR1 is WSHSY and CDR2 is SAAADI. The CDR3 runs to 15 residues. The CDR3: CASSESGLAQETQYF. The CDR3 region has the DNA TGCGCCAGCAGTGAGTCTGGACTAGCCCAAGAGACCCAGTACTTC.

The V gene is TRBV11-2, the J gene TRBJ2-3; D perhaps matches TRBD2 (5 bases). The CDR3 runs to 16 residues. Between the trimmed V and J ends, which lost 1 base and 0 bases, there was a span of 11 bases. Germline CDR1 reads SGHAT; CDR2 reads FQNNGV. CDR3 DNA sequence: TGTGCCAGCAGCTTAGTGCGTCCGGGGAGCACAGATACGCAGTATTTT. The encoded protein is CASSLVRPGSTDTQYF.

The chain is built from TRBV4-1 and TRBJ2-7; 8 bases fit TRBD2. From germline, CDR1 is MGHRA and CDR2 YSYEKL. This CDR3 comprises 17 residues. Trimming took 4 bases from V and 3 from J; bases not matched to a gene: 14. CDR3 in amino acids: CASSRPGGGRGDYEQYF. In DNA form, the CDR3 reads TGCGCCAGCAGCCGCCCCGGGGGGGGAAGGGGAGACTACGAGCAGTACTTC.

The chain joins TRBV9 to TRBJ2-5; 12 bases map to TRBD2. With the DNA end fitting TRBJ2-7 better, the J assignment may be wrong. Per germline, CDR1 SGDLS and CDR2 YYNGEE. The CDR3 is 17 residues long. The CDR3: CASSAGDGLAGSYEQYF. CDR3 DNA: TGTGCCAGCAGCGCCGGAGACGGACTAGCGGGGTCCTACGAGCAGTACTTC.

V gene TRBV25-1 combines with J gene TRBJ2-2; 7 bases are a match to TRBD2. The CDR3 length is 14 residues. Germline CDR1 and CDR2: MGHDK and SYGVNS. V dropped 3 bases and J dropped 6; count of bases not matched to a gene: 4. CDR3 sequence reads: CASSDWGGSGELFF. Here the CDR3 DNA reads TGTGCCAGCAGTGACTGGGGGGGATCCGGGGAGCTGTTTTTT.

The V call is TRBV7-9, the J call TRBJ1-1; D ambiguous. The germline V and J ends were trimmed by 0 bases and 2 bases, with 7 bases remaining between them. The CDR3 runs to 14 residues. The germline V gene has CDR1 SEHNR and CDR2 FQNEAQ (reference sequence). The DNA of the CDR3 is TGTGCCAGCAGCTTAGCGGCCGTTAACACTGAAGCTTTCTTT. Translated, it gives CASSLAAVNTEAFF.

The CDR3 nucleotides are TGTGCCAGCAGCCCTAGGTCACGGCTGCCTAAAGAGACCCAGTACTTC. This encodes CASSPRSRLPKETQYF. This chain uses TRBV7-8 with TRBJ2-5; D remains unclear. CDR1 and CDR2 (germline): SGHVS, FQNEAQ. CDR3 length equals 16 residues. Trimming removed 5 bases at V and 3 bases at J, with 19 bases between. Looking up the rest from reference TRBV7-8 and TRBJ2-5 gives the full variable domain: GAGVSQSPRYKVAKRGQDVALRCDPISGHVSLFWYQQALGQGPEFLTYFQNEAQLDKSGLPSDRFFAERPEGSVSTLKIQRTQQEDSAVYLCASSPRSRLPKETQYFGPGTRLLVL.

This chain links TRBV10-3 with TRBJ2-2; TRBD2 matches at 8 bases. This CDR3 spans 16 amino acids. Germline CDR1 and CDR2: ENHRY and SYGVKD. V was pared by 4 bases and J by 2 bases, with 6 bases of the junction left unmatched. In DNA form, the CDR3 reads TGTGCCATCAGTGTTCGAGCGGGGGAAAACACCGGGGAGCTGTTTTTT. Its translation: CAISVRAGENTGELFF.